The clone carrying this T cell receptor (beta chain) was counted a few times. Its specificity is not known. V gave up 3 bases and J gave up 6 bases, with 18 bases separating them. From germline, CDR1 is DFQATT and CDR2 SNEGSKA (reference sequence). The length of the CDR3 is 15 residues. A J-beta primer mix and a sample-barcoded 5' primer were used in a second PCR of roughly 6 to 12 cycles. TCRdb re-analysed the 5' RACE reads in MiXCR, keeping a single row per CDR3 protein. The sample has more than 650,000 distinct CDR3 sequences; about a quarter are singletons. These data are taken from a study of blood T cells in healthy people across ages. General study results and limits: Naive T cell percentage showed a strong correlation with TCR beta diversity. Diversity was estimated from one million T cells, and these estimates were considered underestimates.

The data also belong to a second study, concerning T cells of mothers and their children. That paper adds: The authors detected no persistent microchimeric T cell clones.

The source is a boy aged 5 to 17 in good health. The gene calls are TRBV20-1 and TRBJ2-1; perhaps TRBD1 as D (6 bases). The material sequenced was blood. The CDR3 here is CSARGADSYRNEQFF. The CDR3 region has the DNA TGCAGTGCTAGGGGGGCCGACTCGTACCGCAATGAGCAGTTCTTC.